A single sample is the source of the 20 T cell receptor beta chains below, sequenced in a study of Graves' ophthalmopathy and Graves' hyperthyroidism. TCR beta CDR3 regions were amplified from RNA transcripts. Following a first-round RT-PCR that used HTBI primers, a second-round multiplex PCR was carried out. TCRdb called the multiplex PCR reads again in MiXCR, with one record for every CDR3 protein. The sample carries over 500,000 distinct CDR3 sequences, roughly 20% recorded once. Input material: peripheral blood. These receptors were collected from a woman in her late teens or twenties with stable Graves' hyperthyroidism. Some clones in this sample may be carry-over from other donors' samples.

Only a few counts were recorded for this clonotype. This chain joins TRBV12-3 or TRBV12-4 and TRBJ1-6; weak D call: TRBD1 (6 bases). The CDR3 loop spans 17 amino acids. V dropped 6 bases and J dropped 3 bases, with 18 bases sitting between them. CDR3 nucleotide sequence: TGTGCCAGCAGGGGCGGGGTTAGAGGGGGCTATAATTCACCCCTCCACTTT. This encodes CASRGGVRGGYNSPLHF.

The chain employs TRBV19 and TRBJ2-2; a possible D gene is TRBD2 (5 bases). Trimming left V 5 bases short and J 7 bases short, with 20 bases between. Germline CDR1 is LNHDA and CDR2 is SQIVND (reference sequence). This CDR3 is built from 16 residues. CDR3 nucleotides: TGTGCCAGTAGTCCTGGCCGTCCCGGGATGGGCGGGGAGCTGTTTTTT. This translates into CASSPGRPGMGGELFF.

This clonotype was counted ten times or more. The rearrangement links TRBV20-1 to TRBJ1-1; no reliable D call. The CDR3 is 11 residues long. Germline V gene sequence: CDR1 DFQATT, CDR2 SNEGSKA (reference sequence). Trimming left V 3 bases short and J 4 bases short, with 6 bases between. The CDR3 here is CSARDLTEAFF. CDR3 coding DNA: TGCAGTGCTAGGGACCTCACTGAAGCTTTCTTT.

The chain recombines TRBV30 with TRBJ2-7; tentative D call: TRBD2 (5 bases). Germline CDR1 reads GTSNPN; CDR2 reads SVGIG (reference sequence). There are 14 residues in the CDR3. V was shortened by 3 bases and J by 4 bases, with 16 bases between the two germline ends. CDR3 coding DNA: TGTGCCTGGAGCCCTTACGGGGTTCTATACGAGCAGTACTTC. Amino acid sequence: CAWSPYGVLYEQYF.

A few counts support this clonotype. The chain has TRBV7-3 and TRBJ2-2, with no clear D. Germline values: CDR1 SGHTA, CDR2 FQGTGA. V lost 5 bases to trimming and J lost 4 bases, with 17 bases between them. This CDR3 contains 16 residues. For the CDR3, the DNA is TGTGCCAGCAGCCCATCAATAAGACCCGTCACCGGGGAGCTGTTTTTT. It encodes CASSPSIRPVTGELFF.

This clonotype was observed many times. V usage is TRBV15 and J usage is TRBJ2-5; a possible D gene is TRBD1 (5 bases). The CDR3 spans 15 residues. In germline, CDR1 is LNHNV, CDR2 YYDKDF (reference sequence). Trimming removed 1 base at V and 2 bases at J, with 11 bases between. The CDR3 DNA sequence: TGTGCCACCAGCAGAGCAGGGTCCTCTCAAGAGACCCAGTACTTC. Translation: CATSRAGSSQETQYF.

There are many counts of this clonotype. The chain joins TRBV19 to TRBJ1-5, with D unclear. CDR1 and CDR2 (germline): LNHDA, SQIVND (reference sequence). V was cut by 5 bases and J by 9 bases, with 11 bases left in between. The CDR3 is made up of 12 amino acids. Written as DNA, the CDR3 is TGTGCCAGTAGTGGGCCTTTCAGGCCCCAGCATTTT. Its translation: CASSGPFRPQHF. Full variable domain (missing parts from reference TRBV19 and TRBJ1-5): DGGITQSPKYLFRKEGQNVTLSCEQNLNHDAMYWYRQDPGQGLRLIYYSQIVNDFQKGDIAEGYSVSREKKESFPLTVTSAQKNPTAFYLCASSGPFRPQHFGDGTRLSIL.

The sample holds many counts of this clonotype. This chain uses TRBV20-1 with TRBJ1-2; weak D call: TRBD1 (6 bases). The V gene's germline CDR1 is DFQATT and CDR2 SNEGSKA (reference sequence). Trimming stripped 3 bases from V and 8 bases from J, with 10 bases between. This CDR3 is 11 amino acids long. CDR3 region: CSASTGRGYTF. CDR3 DNA sequence: TGCAGTGCTAGCACAGGGCGAGGCTACACCTTC.

The chain couples TRBV20-1 to TRBJ1-2; weak D call: TRBD1 (5 bases). Germline CDR1 DFQATT, CDR2 SNEGSKA (reference sequence). Trimming took off 6 bases at V and 5 bases at J, with 16 bases between the two ends. CDR3 length: 13 amino acids. Written as DNA, the CDR3 is TGCAGTGCGGACGGGGGGGGTGATTATGGCTACACCTTC. Amino acids: CSADGGGDYGYTF.

The chain is built from TRBV19 and TRBJ2-7; 13 bases agree with TRBD2. The CDR3 has 19 residues. The junction had 20 bases not matched to a gene; V was cut back by 5 bases and J by 7 bases. Germline V lookup: CDR1 LNHDA, CDR2 SQIVND (reference sequence). This CDR3 reads CASSAAGTSGNAHGWEQYF. The CDR3 DNA reads as TGTGCCAGTAGTGCCGCCGGGACTAGCGGGAACGCCCACGGATGGGAGCAGTACTTC. Drawing the rest from reference TRBV19 and TRBJ2-7, the complete variable domain is DGGITQSPKYLFRKEGQNVTLSCEQNLNHDAMYWYRQDPGQGLRLIYYSQIVNDFQKGDIAEGYSVSREKKESFPLTVTSAQKNPTAFYLCASSAAGTSGNAHGWEQYFGPGTRLTVT.

This clonotype was observed at least ten times. The V call is TRBV2, the J call TRBJ1-1; D perhaps matches TRBD1 (6 bases). V was trimmed by 6 bases and J by 10 bases, leaving 21 bases between them. The germline gives CDR1 SNHLY, CDR2 FYNNEI. This CDR3 spans 14 amino acids. The CDR3 loop reads CASRNLGAFGGAFF. CDR3 coding DNA: TGTGCCAGCAGGAACCTGGGGGCCTTCGGAGGAGCTTTCTTT.

The chain is built from TRBV6-7 and TRBJ2-7, with 8 bases fitting TRBD1. TRBV6-7 counts as an open reading frame of uncertain function. The V segment lost 2 bases and the J segment 2 bases; nucleotides outside the gene matches: 8. CDR3 length: 16 amino acids. CDR3 sequence (DNA): TGTGCCAGCAGTTACCTACATCGGGACAGGCCCTACGAGCAGTACTTC. It encodes CASSYLHRDRPYEQYF.

Regarding this clonotype: Sequence at one end of the junction differs from germline and may be a read error. The chain uses TRBV3-1 and TRBJ2-7; D remains ambiguous. The CDR3 is 12 residues long. Germline CDR1 and CDR2: LGHDT and YNNKEL (reference sequence). CDR3: CASSQSSCEQYF. The CDR3 DNA reads as TGTGCCAGCAGCCAGAGCTCCTGCGAGCAGTACTTC.

This clonotype was detected many times. The V gene is TRBV12-3 or TRBV12-4, the J gene TRBJ2-5; D is undetermined. V was pared by 4 bases and J by 5 bases, with 11 bases between. The CDR3 has 13 amino acids. The CDR3, as DNA: TGTGCCAGCAGTTGGGCCGTTAGGGAGACCCAGTACTTC. Its translation: CASSWAVRETQYF.

This clonotype was counted ten times or more. The rearrangement uses TRBV6-2 or TRBV6-3 and TRBJ2-5, with 7 bases matching TRBD2. The trim removed 5 bases at V and 5 bases at J, leaving 17 bases unmatched. CDR1 MNHEY and CDR2 SVGEGT come from the germline V gene. This CDR3 is 17 amino acids long. The CDR3 DNA follows: TGTGCCAGCAGTGCAACCGGGACTAATCATTTATTGGAGACCCAGTACTTC. It codes for CASSATGTNHLLETQYF.

In its sample, this clonotype was seen a few times. This chain links TRBV25-1 with TRBJ2-5; TRBD1 aligns across 8 bases. V dropped 0 bases and J dropped 2; count of bases not matched to a gene: 5. CDR1 and CDR2 from the germline V gene are MGHDK and SYGVNS. The CDR3 loop spans 16 amino acids. The CDR3 spells CASSEYPRTGQETQYF. CDR3 in DNA: TGTGCCAGCAGTGAATACCCCAGGACAGGGCAAGAGACCCAGTACTTC.

This chain links TRBV6-1 with TRBJ1-3; no clear D gene. Deletions cut 6 bases from V and 0 bases from J, with 15 bases between. Per the germline V gene, CDR1 is MNHNS and CDR2 is SASEGT. The CDR3 spans 16 residues. Here the CDR3 DNA reads TGTGCCAGCAGACACAAGGCAGGATTCTCTGGAAACACCATATATTTT. Encoded protein: CASRHKAGFSGNTIYF.

This clonotype was observed at least ten times. This chain connects TRBV28 to TRBJ1-6; D ambiguous. With 3 bases removed from V and 0 bases from J, the gap between germline ends came to 9 bases. The germline CDR1 and CDR2 sequences are MDHEN and SYDVKM. The CDR3 contains 16 residues. CDR3 amino acids: CASSLVLSSYNSPLHF. Here the CDR3 DNA reads TGTGCCAGCAGTTTGGTATTGAGCTCCTATAATTCACCCCTCCACTTT.

This chain uses TRBV7-9 with TRBJ2-7; 7 nucleotides agree with TRBD2. From germline, CDR1 is SEHNR and CDR2 FQNEAQ (reference sequence). With V trimmed by 2 bases and J by 0 bases, 4 bases remained unmatched. The CDR3 has 15 residues. CDR3 DNA: TGTGCCAGCAGCTTAAATGGGGGGGACTCCTACGAGCAGTACTTC. It translates to CASSLNGGDSYEQYF.

The table lists this clonotype with many counts. The chain carries TRBV9 and TRBJ1-1, with D perhaps matching TRBD1 (6 bases). Germline CDR1 is SGDLS and CDR2 is YYNGEE. The germline V and J ends were trimmed by 6 bases and 6 bases, with 21 bases remaining between them. This CDR3 has 15 amino acids. The CDR3 sequence is CASTPGWGPEAEAFF. CDR3 nucleotide sequence: TGTGCCAGCACCCCCGGTTGGGGGCCGGAGGCTGAAGCTTTCTTT.